The present TCR beta chain was sequenced within a study of TIL therapy for anti-PD-1-resistant metastatic lung cancer (TCRdb year 2021). Regarding the study in general: A median age of about 59 years (range about 38-85) and a median tumor PD-L1 proportion score of 6% were recorded among enrolled patients. The cohort was composed predominantly of lung adenocarcinoma, with several EGFR-mutant and two ALK-rearranged tumors included, and half of patients were identified as current or former smokers. Across the cohort, whole-exome sequencing showed a median non-synonymous tumor mutation burden of under 1.8 mutations per megabase. Clonotypes were tracked across tumor, expanded TIL product and serial blood samples by T cell receptor beta sequencing of tumor and peripheral blood.

This clone was observed many times. The antigen it binds to is not known. Per-base quality was not reported, and no clone a single base away is much larger than it. The time point label for this specimen denotes: pre-treatment sample, taken before nivolumab and TIL therapy. The baseline tumor samples, taken from the same resection that was used to grow TIL, were excised metastases, most often pleural nodules or supraclavicular lymph nodes. Tumors were harvested before any PD-1/PD-L1 blockade; patients then received nivolumab, and those progressing received lymphodepletion, expanded TIL infusion and IL-2. Between October 2017 and 2020, a dual-center phase I trial enrolled adults who had stage 4 NSCLC. The samples were obtained from a phase I trial that was single-arm and open-label and tested tumor-infiltrating lymphocyte therapy combined with nivolumab in advanced non-small cell lung cancer. Portions of each resected tumor were snap-frozen in liquid nitrogen and stored at -80 °C. Tumor regions of interest were selected on H&E sections using laser-capture macrodissection, ground into about 15 mg aliquots, and extracted using Qiagen Allprep kits.

Overall results and qualifications from the work: The cohort was highly selected, including more treatment-naive, never-smoker and oncogene-addicted patients than is typical, which limits generalizability. Higher clonality and lower diversity were observed in expanded TIL cultures than in baseline intratumoral T cells (median clonality approximately 6% vs 31%, p < 0.0001). The study protocol defined all tumor marker inferences as exploratory. High clonal turnover was observed in TIL culture, with many enriched product clones not detected in the baseline tumor, which suggested clonal contraction rather than faithful expansion.

TCR beta CDR3 regions were amplified from genomic DNA by bias-controlled multiplex PCR with the immunoSEQ v3 hsTCRB kit. An Illumina NextSeq 500 was used to sequence the TCR libraries, reaching around 2 million read pairs at survey level or roughly 5-6.5 million at deep level. On the authors' methods: V, D and J genes were assigned, non-productive sequences were removed, and clonality was reported by immunoSEQ Analyzer software. Repertoires were compared using productive Simpson clonality and Morisita overlap index of productive TRB rearrangements between infused TIL and blood. Drawn from immuneACCESS, this table holds only the in-frame rearrangements with V and J called that TCRdb kept. Clones are partly lost; checked studies trace under half to an unresolved V gene and leave the rest unexplained. The V and J calls and clone size come from that table; D and trimming were worked out from the DNA. The sample data list around 100,000 clones, and roughly 65% of these were observed just once. Roughly 9.8% of the sample comes from the top ten.

From cysteine to phenylalanine, the CDR3 is 15 amino acids long. The sequence is cut down to CDR3 DNA, 45 bases in frame from base 1. Based on the germline V gene (reference sequence), the CDR1 and CDR2 sequences are LNHDA and SQIVND. The germline V end is reduced by 3 bases and the J end by 4 bases; junction bases left unmatched: 6. The chain employs TRBV19 and TRBJ2-7; 10 central nucleotides agree with TRBD1. The sequenced sample was tumor tissue, obtained at baseline. The sequence came from a person between 25 and 80 years old with non-small cell lung cancer. The DNA sequence is TGTGCCAGTAGTATGTGGGGGACAGGGGATTACGAGCAGTACTTC. The translation is CASSMWGTGDYEQYF.